This TCR beta chain is drawn from a study of beta chain features in type 1 diabetes. Germline V lookup: CDR1 KGHSY, CDR2 FQNENV. J was trimmed by 3 bases and V by 0 bases; bases with no gene match: 1. The CDR3 is 15 amino acids. What was sequenced were expressed TCRB transcripts, since all of the isolated RNA had been reverse transcribed. Data came from immunoSEQ multiplex PCR; TCRdb stores just in-frame clones and leaves some out. The sample has under 950,000 clones, roughly 16% seen once. The receptor was derived from a woman under 30 in good health. The sequenced sample consisted of naive CD4+ T cells from blood. V gene TRBV16 combines with J gene TRBJ1-5; the match to TRBD1 covers 8 bases. The CDR3 is CASSQSDRANQPQHF. In nucleotides, the CDR3 is TGTGCCAGCAGCCAATCGGACAGGGCCAATCAGCCCCAGCATTTT.